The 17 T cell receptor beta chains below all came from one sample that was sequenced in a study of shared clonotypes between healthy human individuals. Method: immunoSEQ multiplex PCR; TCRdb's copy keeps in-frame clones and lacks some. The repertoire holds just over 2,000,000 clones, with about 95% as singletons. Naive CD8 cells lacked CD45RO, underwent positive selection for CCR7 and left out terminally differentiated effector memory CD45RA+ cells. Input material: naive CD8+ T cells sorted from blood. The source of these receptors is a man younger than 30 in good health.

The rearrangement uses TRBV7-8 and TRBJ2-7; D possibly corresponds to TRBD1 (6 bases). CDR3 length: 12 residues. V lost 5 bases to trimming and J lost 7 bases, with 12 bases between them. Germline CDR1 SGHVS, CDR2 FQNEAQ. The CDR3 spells CASSKTGREQYF. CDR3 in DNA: TGTGCCAGCAGCAAAACAGGGCGGGAGCAGTACTTC.

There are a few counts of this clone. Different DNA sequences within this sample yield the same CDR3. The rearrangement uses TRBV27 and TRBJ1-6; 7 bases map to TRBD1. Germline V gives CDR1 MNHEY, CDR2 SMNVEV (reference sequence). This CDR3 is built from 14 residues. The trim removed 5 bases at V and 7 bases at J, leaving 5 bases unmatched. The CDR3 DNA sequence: TGTGCCAGCAGTCTACAGGGGAGCAATTCACCCCTCCACTTT. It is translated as CASSLQGSNSPLHF.

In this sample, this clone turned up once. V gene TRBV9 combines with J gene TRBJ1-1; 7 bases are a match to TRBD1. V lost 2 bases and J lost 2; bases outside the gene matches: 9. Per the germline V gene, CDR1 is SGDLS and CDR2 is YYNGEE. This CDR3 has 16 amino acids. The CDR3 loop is CASSVTEGQQNTEAFF. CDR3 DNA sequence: TGTGCCAGCAGCGTCACCGAGGGACAGCAAAACACTGAAGCTTTCTTT.

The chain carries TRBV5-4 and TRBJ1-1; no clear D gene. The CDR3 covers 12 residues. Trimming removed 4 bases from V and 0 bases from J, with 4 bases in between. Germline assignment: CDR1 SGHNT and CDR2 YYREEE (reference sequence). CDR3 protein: CASSTMNTEAFF. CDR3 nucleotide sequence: TGTGCCAGCAGCACCATGAACACTGAAGCTTTCTTT. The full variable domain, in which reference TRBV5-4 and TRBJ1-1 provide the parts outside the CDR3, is ETGVTQSPTHLIKTRGQQVTLRCSSQSGHNTVSWYQQALGQGPQFIFQYYREEENGRGNFPPRFSGLQFPNYSSELNVNALELDDSALYLCASSTMNTEAFFGQGTRLTVV.

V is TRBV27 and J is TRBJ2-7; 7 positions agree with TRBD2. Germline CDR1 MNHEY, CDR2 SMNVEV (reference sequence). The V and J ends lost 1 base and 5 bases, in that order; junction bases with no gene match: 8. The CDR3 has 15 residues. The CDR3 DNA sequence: TGTGCCAGCAGTTTATTCGGGGGAGGGGCCCACGAGCAGTACTTC. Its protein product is CASSLFGGGAHEQYF.

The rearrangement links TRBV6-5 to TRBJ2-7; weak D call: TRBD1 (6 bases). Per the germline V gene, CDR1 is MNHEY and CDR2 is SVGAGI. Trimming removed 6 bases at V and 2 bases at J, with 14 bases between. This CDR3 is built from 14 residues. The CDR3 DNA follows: TGTGCCAGCAGGGGGGCGAGGTTTCCCTACGAGCAGTACTTC. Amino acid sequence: CASRGARFPYEQYF.

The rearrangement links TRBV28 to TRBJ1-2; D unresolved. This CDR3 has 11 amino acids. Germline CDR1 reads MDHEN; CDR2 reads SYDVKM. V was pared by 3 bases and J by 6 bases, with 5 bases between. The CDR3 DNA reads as TGTGCCAGCAGTTTCGTCCATGGCTACACCTTC. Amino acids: CASSFVHGYTF.

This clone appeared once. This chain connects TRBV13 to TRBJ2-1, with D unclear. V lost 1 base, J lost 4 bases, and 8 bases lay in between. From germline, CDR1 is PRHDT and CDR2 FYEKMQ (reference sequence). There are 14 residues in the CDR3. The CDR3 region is CASSLAEPYNEQFF. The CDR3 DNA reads TGTGCCAGCAGCTTAGCTGAACCATACAATGAGCAGTTCTTC.

This CDR3 reads CASSSASEYEQYF. The CDR3 DNA follows: TGTGCCAGCAGTTCCGCTAGTGAATACGAGCAGTACTTC. The chain couples TRBV6-5 to TRBJ2-7; D is uncertain. The V gene lost 4 bases and the J gene lost 4 bases, with 11 bases spanning the gap. The germline CDR1 and CDR2 sequences are MNHEY and SVGAGI. The CDR3 is 13 residues long.

CDR3 coding DNA: TGTGCTAGTGGTTTGCTGGGCGGGAGCTCCTACGAGCAGTACTTC. Its translation is CASGLLGGSSYEQYF. The V gene is TRBV12-5, the J gene TRBJ2-7, with 7 bases lining up with TRBD2. Germline values: CDR1 LGHNT, CDR2 FRNRAP. The CDR3 is made up of 15 amino acids. Trimming took 2 bases from V and 0 from J; bases not matched to a gene: 4.

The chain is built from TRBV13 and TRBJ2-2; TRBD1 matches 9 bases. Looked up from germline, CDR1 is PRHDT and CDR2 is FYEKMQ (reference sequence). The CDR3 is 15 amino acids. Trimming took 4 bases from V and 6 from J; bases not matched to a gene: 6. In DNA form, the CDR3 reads TGTGCCAGCAGCTCCGGGACAGGGACCCCCGGGGAGCTGTTTTTT. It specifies CASSSGTGTPGELFF.

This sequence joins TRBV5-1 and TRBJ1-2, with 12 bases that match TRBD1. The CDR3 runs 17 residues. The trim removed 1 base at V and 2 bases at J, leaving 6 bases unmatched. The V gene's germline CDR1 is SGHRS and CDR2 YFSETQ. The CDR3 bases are TGCGCCAGCAGCTTGAACCCTGGGACAGGGGGCAACTATGGCTACACCTTC. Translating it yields CASSLNPGTGGNYGYTF.

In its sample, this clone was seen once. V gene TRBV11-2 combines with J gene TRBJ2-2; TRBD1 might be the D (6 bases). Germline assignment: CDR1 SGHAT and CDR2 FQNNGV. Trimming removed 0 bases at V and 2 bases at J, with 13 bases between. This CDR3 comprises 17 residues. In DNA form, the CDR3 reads TGTGCCAGCAGCTTAGATTTCGGGACATATAACACCGGGGAGCTGTTTTTT. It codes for CASSLDFGTYNTGELFF.

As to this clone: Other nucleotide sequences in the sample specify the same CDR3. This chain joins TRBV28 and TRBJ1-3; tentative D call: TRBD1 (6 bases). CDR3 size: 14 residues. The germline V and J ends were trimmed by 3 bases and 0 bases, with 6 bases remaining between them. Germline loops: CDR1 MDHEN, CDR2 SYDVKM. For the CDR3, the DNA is TGTGCCAGCAGTTTCAGGGGCTCTGGAAACACCATATATTTT. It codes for CASSFRGSGNTIYF.

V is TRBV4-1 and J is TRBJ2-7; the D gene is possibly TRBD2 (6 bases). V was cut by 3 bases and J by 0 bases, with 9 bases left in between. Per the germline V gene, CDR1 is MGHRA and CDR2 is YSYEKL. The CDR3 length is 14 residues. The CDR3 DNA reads TGCGCCAGCAGCCATCCGACTAGCTCCTACGAGCAGTACTTC. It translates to CASSHPTSSYEQYF.

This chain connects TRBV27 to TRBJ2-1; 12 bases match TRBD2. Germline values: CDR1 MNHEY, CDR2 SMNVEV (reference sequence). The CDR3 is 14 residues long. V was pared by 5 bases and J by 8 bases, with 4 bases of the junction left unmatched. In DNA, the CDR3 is TGTGCCAGCAGTCCGGGACTAGCGGGTTATGAGCAGTTCTTC. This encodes CASSPGLAGYEQFF.

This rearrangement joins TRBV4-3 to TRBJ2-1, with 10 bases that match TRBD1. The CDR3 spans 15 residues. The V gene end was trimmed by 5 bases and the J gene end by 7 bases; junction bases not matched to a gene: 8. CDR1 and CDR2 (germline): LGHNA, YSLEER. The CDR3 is CASSATGTGENEQFF. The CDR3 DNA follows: TGCGCCAGCAGCGCGACCGGGACAGGGGAGAATGAGCAGTTCTTC.